The clone carrying this T cell receptor (beta chain) was observed a handful of times. The antigen is unknown. This CDR3 spans 14 amino acids. CDR1 SNHLY and CDR2 FYNNEI come from the germline V gene. V lost 7 bases, J lost 2 bases, and 14 bases lay in between. The sample is drawn from a study of identical twins. Study-wide results and limits: Compared with models, monozygotic twins showed more out-of-frame TCR alpha sharing. Invariant MAIT and iNKT cells may have partly biased zero-insertion analyses. Findings came from cross-sectional statistics, without long-term follow-up of donors.

TCRdb reprocessed the 5' RACE reads with MiXCR, giving one entry per CDR3 protein. The top ten clones hold about 0.5% of a sample with about 530,000 distinct CDR3 sequences, approximately 20% of them seen once. This sample was also put to use in a study of yellow fever vaccine responses in identical twins. That report notes: Reportedly, twins showed a vaccine T cell response that looked partly convergent and partly personalized.

Sequencing was carried out using CD4+ T cells sorted from blood. The TCR sequence derives from a woman aged 18-29 years in good health. The V call is TRBV2, the J call TRBJ2-5; D is perhaps TRBD1 (5 bases). CDR3 region: CASNVGALQETQYF. For the CDR3, the DNA is TGTGCCAGCAATGTAGGGGCCCTTCAAGAGACCCAGTACTTC.